The 21 T cell receptor beta chains in this list originate from one sample, sequenced in a study of cytomegalovirus exposure and HLA in healthy donors. A multiplex PCR was run with 60 Vbeta primers and 13 Jbeta primers. Measured with immunoSEQ multiplex PCR; TCRdb has only the in-frame clones, and not every one. Of about 120,000 clones in the sample, over 60% were seen once. Source material: PBMCs. Receptors originate from a middle-aged woman in good health and CMV-seropositive.

V gene TRBV9 combines with J gene TRBJ1-6, with D uncertain. CDR1 is SGDLS, CDR2 YYNGEE, per germline. Trimming took 6 bases from V and 9 from J, leaving 10 bases between them. This CDR3 contains 12 residues. CDR3 in amino acids: CASKLSSSPLHF. CDR3 coding DNA: TGTGCCAGCAAGTTGAGTTCTTCACCCCTCCACTTT.

The V and J genes are TRBV28 and TRBJ2-3; 12 bases align to TRBD2. Germline CDR1 is MDHEN and CDR2 is SYDVKM. With V trimmed by 4 bases and J by 4 bases, 6 bases remained unmatched. The CDR3 contains 16 residues. CDR3 amino acids: CASSSPGTSGPDTQYF. The CDR3 DNA is TGTGCCAGCAGTTCCCCCGGGACTAGCGGGCCAGATACGCAGTATTTT.

The rearrangement joins TRBV28 to TRBJ2-1; a weak D match, TRBD1 (5 bases). Germline assignment: CDR1 MDHEN and CDR2 SYDVKM. CDR3 length equals 16 residues. The V gene lost 4 bases and the J gene lost 7 bases, with 20 bases spanning the gap. CDR3 residues: CASSSPGAGWMNEQFF. The CDR3 DNA reads as TGTGCCAGCAGTTCCCCTGGGGCAGGATGGATGAATGAGCAGTTCTTC. Full variable domain (missing parts from reference TRBV28 and TRBJ2-1): DVKVTQSSRYLVKRTGEKVFLECVQDMDHENMFWYRQDPGLGLRLIYFSYDVKMKEKGDIPEGYSVSREKKERFSLILESASTNQTSMYLCASSSPGAGWMNEQFFGPGTRLTVL.

This sequence joins TRBV2 and TRBJ2-7; D gene ambiguous. The V and J ends lost 5 bases and 0 bases respectively, with 8 bases between them. CDR3 length: 13 residues. Germline assignment: CDR1 SNHLY and CDR2 FYNNEI. CDR3 protein: CASSLGHSYEQYF. The CDR3 region has the DNA TGTGCCAGCAGTCTGGGCCACTCCTACGAGCAGTACTTC. The whole variable domain, remainder taken from reference TRBV2 and TRBJ2-7, is EPEVTQTPSHQVTQMGQEVILRCVPISNHLYFYWYRQILGQKVEFLVSFYNNEISEKSEIFDDQFSVERPDGSNFTLKIRSTKLEDSAMYFCASSLGHSYEQYFGPGTRLTVT.

This clone has a handful of counts. The V gene is TRBV5-6, the J gene TRBJ2-1, with 13 bases that match TRBD2. The trim removed 0 bases at V and 1 base at J, leaving 1 base unmatched. Germline loops: CDR1 SGHDT, CDR2 YYEEEE. This CDR3 comprises 17 residues. CDR3 coding DNA: TGTGCCAGCAGCTTGGCGACTAGCGGGAGGTCCTACAATGAGCAGTTCTTC. This sequence encodes CASSLATSGRSYNEQFF.

The chain recombines TRBV6-5 with TRBJ2-3; TRBD2 matches at 12 bases. CDR1 is MNHEY and CDR2 is SVGAGI in the germline V gene. The CDR3 covers 15 residues. V lost 5 bases to trimming and J lost 3 bases; unmatched junction nucleotides: 3. Written as DNA, the CDR3 is TGTGCCAGCAGTAAGACTAGCGGGAGTACAGATACGCAGTATTTT. Translating it yields CASSKTSGSTDTQYF.

This rearrangement joins TRBV6-5 to TRBJ2-7; TRBD2 matches at 7 bases. Per germline, CDR1 MNHEY and CDR2 SVGAGI. CDR3 length: 14 amino acids. The ends lost 1 base at V and 5 bases at J; junction bases unmatched: 5. The CDR3 protein is CASSYYPGRNEQYF. The CDR3 coding sequence is TGTGCCAGCAGTTACTATCCCGGGAGGAACGAGCAGTACTTC.

The chain has TRBV6-1 and TRBJ2-7, with TRBD2 identical over 9 bases. CDR3 length: 18 residues. With 1 base clipped from V and 1 base from J, the junction kept 11 bases outside the gene matches. CDR1 and CDR2 from the germline V gene are MNHNS and SASEGT. CDR3 sequence: CASSEVIKGLAGSYEQYF. The CDR3 DNA follows: TGTGCCAGCAGTGAAGTAATTAAAGGGCTAGCGGGGTCCTACGAGCAGTACTTC.

V usage is TRBV5-1 and J usage is TRBJ2-1, with unresolved D. This CDR3 is 13 amino acids long. Germline V gene sequence: CDR1 SGHRS, CDR2 YFSETQ. The V end lost 0 bases, the J end lost 6 bases, and 7 bases lay between the germline ends. The CDR3: CASSLDWSNEQFF. The DNA of the CDR3 is TGCGCCAGCAGCTTGGACTGGTCCAATGAGCAGTTCTTC.

J is TRBJ1-1 and V is TRBV30; D not resolved. The germline gives CDR1 GTSNPN, CDR2 SVGIG (reference sequence). This CDR3 is 11 amino acids long. Trimming cost V 4 bases and J 1 base, with 4 bases left between them. The CDR3 protein is CAWNKNTEAFF. For the CDR3, the DNA is TGTGCCTGGAACAAGAACACTGAAGCTTTCTTT.

The V gene is TRBV7-9, the J gene TRBJ2-7; TRBD2 aligns across 13 bases. J lost 2 bases, V lost 0 bases, and 1 base had no gene match. This CDR3 region has 16 residues. The V gene's germline CDR1 is SEHNR and CDR2 FQNEAQ (reference sequence). The CDR3: CASSLATSGRAYEQYF. Written as DNA, the CDR3 is TGTGCCAGCAGCTTAGCCACTAGCGGGAGGGCCTACGAGCAGTACTTC.

The chain employs TRBV6-1 and TRBJ2-5; 7 bases map to TRBD2. There are 14 residues in the CDR3. V lost 7 bases, J lost 1 base, and 6 bases stayed unmatched. The germline V gene has CDR1 MNHNS and CDR2 SASEGT. CDR3 residues: CASIRGRAQETQYF. In DNA form, the CDR3 reads TGTGCCAGCATCCGAGGGAGGGCCCAAGAGACCCAGTACTTC.

This clone was seen more than once but under ten times. The chain is built from TRBV6-5 and TRBJ1-2; 7 bases are shared with TRBD1. Germline CDR1 reads MNHEY; CDR2 reads SVGAGI. This CDR3 has 15 residues. V gave up 4 bases and J gave up 2 bases; unmatched junction bases: 7. The DNA for the CDR3 is TGTGCCAGCAGTTCTGTGAACAGGGGCAACTATGGCTACACCTTC. This encodes CASSSVNRGNYGYTF.

The CDR3: CASSRGTDTDTQYF. The CDR3, as DNA: TGCGCCAGCAGCCGGGGGACAGACACAGATACGCAGTATTTT. The gene calls are TRBV4-1 and TRBJ2-3, with 7 bases matching TRBD1. The CDR3 is 14 residues long. Germline V gene lookup returns CDR1 MGHRA and CDR2 YSYEKL. The trim removed 4 bases at V and 2 bases at J, leaving 3 bases unmatched.

This clone was seen once. The J gene is TRBJ1-2, the V gene TRBV6-5; the D gene is possibly TRBD1 (6 bases). Germline V gene sequence: CDR1 MNHEY, CDR2 SVGAGI. The CDR3 runs to 14 residues. V gave up 5 bases and J gave up 8 bases, with 18 bases separating them. In DNA form, the CDR3 reads TGTGCCAGCAGTAAACAGGGTGGATGGAGCGGCTACACCTTC. This gives the protein CASSKQGGWSGYTF.

The rearrangement links TRBV28 to TRBJ2-7; 9 bases line up with TRBD1. This CDR3 has 14 amino acids. The ends lost 2 bases at V and 7 bases at J; junction bases unmatched: 6. CDR1 is MDHEN, CDR2 SYDVKM, per germline. The CDR3 sequence is CASSLIQGAREQYF. CDR3 DNA: TGTGCCAGCAGTTTAATACAGGGGGCGCGGGAGCAGTACTTC.

This chain links TRBV18 with TRBJ2-7; 8 bases match TRBD2. Germline CDR1 and CDR2: KGHSH and LQKENI. V was clipped by 3 bases and J by 0 bases; unmatched bases: 16. The CDR3 extends over 19 amino acids. The CDR3 nucleotides read TGTGCCAGCTCACCCCAAGGGGTTGTTGGAGCGGGGGTCTCCTACGAGCAGTACTTC. Protein: CASSPQGVVGAGVSYEQYF. Full variable domain (outside the CDR3, taken from reference TRBV18 and TRBJ2-7): NAGVMQNPRHLVRRRGQEARLRCSPMKGHSHVYWYRQLPEEGLKFMVYLQKENIIDESGMPKERFSAEFPKEGPSILRIQQVVRGDSAAYFCASSPQGVVGAGVSYEQYFGPGTRLTVT.

A word on this clone: One junction end disagrees with the germline gene, perhaps due to a read error. V gene TRBV5-6 combines with J gene TRBJ2-7, with D unresolved. The CDR3 runs 13 residues. The V gene's germline CDR1 is SGHDT and CDR2 YYEEEE. The CDR3: CASSYLRSYGQYF. The CDR3 DNA reads TGTGCCAGCAGCTACCTCCGATCCTACGGGCAGTACTTC.

The chain joins TRBV6-6 to TRBJ1-1, with TRBD1 matching over 7 bases. The trim removed 8 bases at V and 11 bases at J, leaving 23 bases unmatched. CDR3 length: 16 amino acids. Looked up from germline, CDR1 is MNHNY and CDR2 is SVGAGI (reference sequence). Here the CDR3 reads CASVSEGAQGFFRAFF. CDR3 bases: TGTGCCAGCGTTTCGGAGGGGGCGCAGGGGTTTTTCCGGGCTTTCTTT.

The genes are TRBV6-5 and TRBJ2-3; 9 bases align to TRBD1. This CDR3 region has 12 residues. Germline CDR1 is MNHEY and CDR2 is SVGAGI. V lost 6 bases and J lost 13; bases outside the gene matches: 8. The CDR3 loop reads CASRETGGEKYF. The DNA for the CDR3 is TGTGCCAGCAGAGAGACAGGGGGGGAAAAGTATTTT.

This clone was observed a few times. CDR3 in DNA: TGTGCCAGCAGTTTGAGGGAAACCGGGCACGAGCAGTACTTC. Protein sequence: CASSLRETGHEQYF. The V and J genes are TRBV6-5 and TRBJ2-5, with D perhaps matching TRBD2 (5 bases). The tail of the sequence fits TRBJ2-7 better, so the J call may be wrong. The CDR3 spans 14 residues. Germline V lookup: CDR1 MNHEY, CDR2 SVGAGI.